The 19 T cell receptor beta chains given below trace back to one sample, sequenced in a study of blood T cell repertoires in COVID-19. Produced via immunoSEQ multiplex PCR; TCRdb's table is partial and in-frame only. The sample has approximately 220,000 clones, about 86% seen once. The sequenced sample consisted of PBMCs or T cells enriched from blood (not recorded which). These receptors all stem from a woman in her 40s with acute COVID-19.

The rearrangement joins TRBV2 to TRBJ1-6; D might be TRBD1 (6 bases). Germline values: CDR1 SNHLY, CDR2 FYNNEI. This CDR3 comprises 15 residues. V lost 6 bases, J lost 7 bases, and 16 bases lay in between. For the CDR3, the DNA is TGTGCCAGCAGGGGCCGGGACACCGAAAATTCACCCCTCCACTTT. It codes for CASRGRDTENSPLHF. The variable domain in full, completed from reference TRBV2 and TRBJ1-6, reads EPEVTQTPSHQVTQMGQEVILRCVPISNHLYFYWYRQILGQKVEFLVSFYNNEISEKSEIFDDQFSVERPDGSNFTLKIRSTKLEDSAMYFCASRGRDTENSPLHFGNGTRLTVT.

V usage is TRBV4-1 and J usage is TRBJ1-1; possible D gene TRBD1, 6 bases. Germline loops: CDR1 MGHRA, CDR2 YSYEKL. This CDR3 has 16 residues. V was clipped by 1 base and J by 4 bases, with 16 bases between them. CDR3 nucleotide sequence: TGCGCCAGCAGCCAAGGCGTGGGGTCAGGGGCCACTGAAGCTTTCTTT. As protein: CASSQGVGSGATEAFF.

The chain is built from TRBV7-3 and TRBJ1-2; a weak D match, TRBD1 (5 bases). Trimming stripped 1 base from V and 0 bases from J, with 12 bases between. Germline V lookup: CDR1 SGHTA, CDR2 FQGTGA. CDR3 length: 16 amino acids. CDR3 bases: TGTGCCAGCAGCTTAAAAGGTCAGGGTTCTAACTATGGCTACACCTTC. It encodes CASSLKGQGSNYGYTF. Based on the CDR3 plus reference TRBV7-3 and TRBJ1-2, the full variable domain is GAGVSQTPSNKVTEKGKYVELRCDPISGHTALYWYRQSLGQGPEFLIYFQGTGAADDSGLPNDRFFAVRPEGSVSTLKIQRTERGDSAVYLCASSLKGQGSNYGYTFGSGTRLTVV.

V usage is TRBV10-3 and J usage is TRBJ2-2; D is ambiguous. Germline-derived CDR1 and CDR2 are ENHRY and SYGVKD. The CDR3 has 15 amino acids. Trimming removed 0 bases from V and 0 bases from J, with 5 bases in between. Here the CDR3 DNA reads TGTGCCATCAGTGAGTCCCTCCCGAACACCGGGGAGCTGTTTTTT. It codes for CAISESLPNTGELFF.

A word on this clone: The CDR3 does not end in the conserved phenylalanine or tryptophan, so this is likely a read error. Because the CDR3's place on the DNA is in doubt, the DNA is left out and the CDR3 is given as listed by TCRdb. The rearrangement joins TRBV13 to TRBJ1-2; the D call of TRBD1 is as the table states it, not checked on the DNA. The CDR3 length equals 13 residues, ends included. Germline V gives CDR1 PRHDT, CDR2 FYEKMQ (reference sequence). The CDR3 here is CASSGAPTLGPAY.

The chain combines TRBV4-1 with TRBJ1-2; the D gene is possibly TRBD1 (5 bases). V was clipped by 4 bases and J by 6 bases, with 15 bases between them. This CDR3 is 14 amino acids long. CDR1 and CDR2 (germline): MGHRA, YSYEKL. The CDR3 here is CASSPRGREDGYTF. The CDR3, as DNA: TGCGCCAGCAGCCCGAGGGGCAGGGAGGATGGCTACACCTTC.

This chain uses TRBV18 with TRBJ2-4; 9 bases align to TRBD1. This CDR3 has 16 amino acids. Germline assignment: CDR1 KGHSH and CDR2 LQKENI. With 0 bases clipped from V and 0 bases from J, the junction kept 0 bases outside the gene matches. The CDR3 DNA reads as TGTGCCAGCTCACCACCGGACAGGGGAGCCAAAAACATTCAGTACTTC. Encoded protein: CASSPPDRGAKNIQYF.

This chain uses TRBV5-1 with TRBJ1-3; no clear D. The germline V gene encodes CDR1 SGHRS and CDR2 YFSETQ. There are 14 residues in the CDR3. With 0 bases removed from V and 4 bases from J, the gap between germline ends came to 8 bases. As DNA, the CDR3 is TGCGCCAGCAGCTTGGACAATCTCGGAAACACCATATATTTT. Protein sequence: CASSLDNLGNTIYF.

This chain connects TRBV5-4 to TRBJ1-5; the D is unclear. The CDR3 contains 13 residues. Trimming pared 4 bases from V and 0 bases from J, leaving 5 bases between. Germline V gives CDR1 SGHNT, CDR2 YYREEE (reference sequence). CDR3 protein: CASSLGSNQPQHF. Here the CDR3 DNA reads TGTGCCAGCAGCCTCGGTAGCAATCAGCCCCAGCATTTT.

The V gene is TRBV28, the J gene TRBJ1-3; no definite D call. Trimming removed 6 bases at V and 9 bases at J, with 9 bases between. In germline, CDR1 is MDHEN, CDR2 SYDVKM. The CDR3 has 11 amino acids. CDR3 amino acids: CASRADGTIYF. CDR3 DNA sequence: TGTGCCAGCAGGGCCGATGGCACCATATATTTT.

This clone was seen more than once but under ten times. The chain has TRBV6-6 and TRBJ1-1, with D possibly being TRBD1 (6 bases). CDR3 length equals 16 residues. Trimming stripped 4 bases from V and 1 base from J, with 16 bases between. Germline V CDR1 and CDR2: MNHNY, SVGAGI (reference sequence). The CDR3 is CASSWTVLSPNTEAFF. CDR3 nucleotides: TGTGCCAGCAGTTGGACAGTTCTCTCCCCGAACACTGAAGCTTTCTTT.

As for this clone: Other nucleotide sequences in the sample specify the same CDR3. The chain employs TRBV5-1 and TRBJ2-1; TRBD2 matches 10 bases. This CDR3 spans 15 amino acids. The V segment lost 2 bases and the J segment 3 bases; nucleotides outside the gene matches: 2. Germline lookup yields CDR1 SGHRS and CDR2 YFSETQ. The CDR3 region has the DNA TGCGCCAGCAGCTTAGGACTAGCGGACTACAATGAGCAGTTCTTC. This encodes CASSLGLADYNEQFF. The full variable domain, completed using reference TRBV5-1 and TRBJ2-1, is KAGVTQTPRYLIKTRGQQVTLSCSPISGHRSVSWYQQTPGQGLQFLFEYFSETQRNKGNFPGRFSGRQFSNSRSEMNVSTLELGDSALYLCASSLGLADYNEQFFGPGTRLTVL.

This rearrangement joins TRBV7-8 to TRBJ2-3; 8 bases agree with TRBD2. The germline gives CDR1 SGHVS, CDR2 FQNEAQ. CDR3 size: 16 residues. After removal of 1 base from V and 5 bases from J, the junction contained 8 bases not matched to a gene. DNA for the CDR3: TGTGCCAGCAGCTTAGATTTCATGAGCGGGAGAGATACGCAGTATTTT. The encoded protein is CASSLDFMSGRDTQYF.

This clone was observed a single time. CDR3 protein: CASSQDFAEPGRETQYF. DNA for the CDR3: TGTGCCAGCAGCCAAGATTTTGCTGAGCCGGGGAGAGAGACCCAGTACTTC. The rearrangement joins TRBV14 to TRBJ2-5; weak D call: TRBD2 (5 bases). The CDR3 contains 17 residues. Germline loops: CDR1 SGHDN, CDR2 FVKESK. The V end lost 0 bases, the J end lost 4 bases, and 18 bases lay between the germline ends.

The chain couples TRBV27 to TRBJ1-5; D remains unclear. Looked up from germline, CDR1 is MNHEY and CDR2 is SMNVEV (reference sequence). V shed 3 bases and J shed 4 bases, with 16 bases lying between them. This CDR3 has 16 amino acids. The CDR3 loop is CASSLAGNPNNQPQHF. CDR3 nucleotides: TGTGCCAGCAGTTTGGCCGGGAACCCAAATAATCAGCCCCAGCATTTT.

This clone was picked up one time. This chain connects TRBV7-8 to TRBJ1-4; D may be TRBD1 (6 bases). This CDR3 is built from 16 residues. Trimming pared 2 bases from V and 3 bases from J, leaving 13 bases between. Germline V gives CDR1 SGHVS, CDR2 FQNEAQ. The CDR3 spells CASSLRGGISNEKLFF. CDR3 sequence (DNA): TGTGCCAGCAGCTTAAGGGGGGGGATCTCTAATGAAAAACTGTTTTTT.

V gene TRBV14 combines with J gene TRBJ1-1; D unclear. This CDR3 contains 13 residues. Germline CDR1 reads SGHDN; CDR2 reads FVKESK. The V end was cut by 3 bases, the J end by 3 bases, with 8 bases between. This CDR3 reads CASSQQAHTEAFF. The CDR3 nucleotides read TGTGCCAGCAGCCAGCAGGCGCACACTGAAGCTTTCTTT.

This rearrangement joins TRBV7-9 to TRBJ1-4, with a weak D call TRBD1 (5 bases). This CDR3 is built from 18 residues. The germline V and J ends were trimmed by 1 base and 0 bases, with 15 bases remaining between them. CDR1 SEHNR and CDR2 FQNEAQ come from the germline V gene (reference sequence). The CDR3 sequence is CASSLGTGADSTNEKLFF. The CDR3 DNA follows: TGTGCCAGCAGCTTAGGTACAGGCGCTGATTCAACTAATGAAAAACTGTTTTTT.

The rearrangement uses TRBV5-5 and TRBJ2-2; 11 bases line up with TRBD2. This CDR3 region has 16 residues. Unmatched junction bases numbered 4, after V lost 5 bases and J lost 1 base. Germline V lookup: CDR1 SGHKS, CDR2 YYEKEE (reference sequence). CDR3 DNA sequence: TGTGCCAGCAGTCCCCTAGCGGGAGGGAACACCGGGGAGCTGTTTTTT. As protein: CASSPLAGGNTGELFF.